This T cell receptor (beta chain) was documented in a study of shared clonotypes between healthy human individuals. General study findings and limits: A limitation of the genetic and exposure-history diversity represented arose from few donors. Sampling was confined to blood; repertoires within tissues likely differ.

CD8 cells classed as naive were CD45RO-negative and positively selected for CCR7, excluding terminally differentiated effector memory CD45RA+ cells. The deep-level immunoSEQ assay was used. Several immunoSEQ plates held equal portions of the genomic DNA taken from each subset. Clones were read by immunoSEQ multiplex PCR, and TCRdb kept only the in-frame ones, dropping some. This table has around 1,900,000 clones, about 94% appearing once. Germline V gene lookup returns CDR1 SGDLS and CDR2 YYNGEE. The length of the CDR3 is 15 residues. Deletions cut 0 bases from V and 2 bases from J, with 12 bases between. In the case of this clone: The antigen remains unidentified. This sample includes further DNA sequences coding for the same CDR3.

This receptor was identified in a man between 18 and 35 years old in good health. Some clones in this sample may be carry-over from other donors' samples. Sequenced sample: naive CD8+ T cells from PBMCs. The V gene is TRBV9, the J gene TRBJ2-7; perhaps TRBD2 as D (6 bases). The CDR3 nucleotides are TGTGCCAGCAGCGTAGGAGATAGCGGAGCCTACGAGCAGTACTTC. Protein: CASSVGDSGAYEQYF.